This T cell receptor beta chain was sequenced during a study of OX40 agonist ivuxolimab in advanced cancers. Study-level background: While on treatment, patients had intravenous ivuxolimab at 0.01 to 10 mg/kg every 2 weeks. Allowance was made for prior anti-PD-1, anti-PD-L1 or anti-CTLA-4 therapy, and approximately 40% had some.

About this clone itself: Its antigen remains unidentified.

The repertoire was sequenced with immunoSEQ multiplex PCR; TCRdb's copy has only in-frame clones and lacks some. The table includes about 68,000 clones, about 90% detected once. Study-wide results and limits: Relative to CD4+, CD8+ T cells held more expanded clones on average.

The CDR3 is made up of 14 amino acids. Germline assignment: CDR1 SEHNR and CDR2 FQNEAQ (reference sequence). Trimming removed 7 bases from V and 1 base from J; junction bases left unmatched: 6. The study sampled blood at baseline, cycle 4 day 1, and cycle 7 day 1. This chain joins TRBV7-9 and TRBJ2-5; TRBD2 matches at 7 bases. The sample in question was CD4+ or CD8+ T cells sorted from blood, obtained in a trial of the OX40 agonist ivuxolimab. This sequence was found in an adult with an advanced solid tumor such as melanoma, head and neck, liver or kidney cancer. The CDR3 DNA reads TGTGCCAGCATCGTTGGGGGGGGCCAAGAGACCCAGTACTTC. It encodes CASIVGGGQETQYF.